This T cell receptor beta chain was recovered during a study of molecular identifiers for immune sequencing clone quantification. Study in general: For replicates, RNA isolated from roughly 20,000 or 100,000 naive CD8 cells was divided into five portions, of which four were sequenced.

One entry per CDR3 protein, called by TCRdb with MiXCR from the PCR reads. The sample consists of about 60,000 distinct CDR3 sequences, 15% to 20% of them appearing once. Findings and limits, study-wide: Clones above 20 RNA copies held over 98% of effector molecules, under 1% in naive cells. Highly expanded clone sizes could be underestimated by identical TCR molecules sharing a barcode.

Many counts were recorded for this clonotype. The antigen is not known. Sample: naive CD8+ T cells from blood, with Jurkat cell RNA spiked in. Subset of the sample: FACS-sorted CD8+CD4-CCR7+CD45RA+ naive T cells. This TCR was sampled from a human donor in good health. Some libraries in this study had Jurkat cell RNA spiked in.

The CDR3 nucleotides read TGTGCCAGCAGCTTGGGCTTCGGACAGATTGGGACTGAAGCTTTCTTT. Protein sequence: CASSLGFGQIGTEAFF. This chain uses TRBV5-4 with TRBJ1-1; D might be TRBD1 (6 bases). V gave up 0 bases and J gave up 5 bases, with 17 bases separating them. Germline loops: CDR1 SGHNT, CDR2 YYREEE (reference sequence). This CDR3 is built from 16 residues.